These 26 T cell receptor beta chains were sequenced from one sample in a study of cytomegalovirus exposure and HLA in healthy donors. The primer mix had 60 Vbeta and 13 Jbeta primers. Assay: immunoSEQ multiplex PCR; the TCRdb copy retains only in-frame clones and omits some. The sample yields 90,000 to 100,000 clones, around 70% seen once. Material for sequencing was PBMCs. These receptors were obtained from a man in his fifties or sixties in good health and CMV-seronegative.

The chain joins TRBV21-1 to TRBJ1-1; no check of the table's D call, TRBD1, against the DNA was made. TRBV21-1 is tagged as a pseudogene. CDR3 length equals 17 residues. The CDR3 nucleotides read TGTGCCAGCAGCAAAGTGGGCAGGGAAGGGGCGAACACTGAAGCTTTCTTT. This codes for CASSKVGREGANTEAFF.

As DNA, the CDR3 is TGTGCCAGCAGTGGGCAGGGGGCGAAGACCCAGTACTTC. This codes for CASSGQGAKTQYF. The chain employs TRBV11-2 and TRBJ2-5; 8 bases map to TRBD1. The V gene end was trimmed by 6 bases and the J gene end by 6 bases; junction bases not matched to a gene: 6. This CDR3 region has 13 residues. Germline CDR1 is SGHAT and CDR2 is FQNNGV.

On this clone itself: The sample has other DNA sequences that encode this CDR3 too. The chain links TRBV30 to TRBJ1-6; 8 nucleotides agree with TRBD1. The CDR3 has 15 residues. Germline V gene sequence: CDR1 GTSNPN, CDR2 SVGIG (reference sequence). The trim removed 1 base at V and 6 bases at J, leaving 5 bases unmatched. CDR3 in amino acids: CAWSGVTGVNSPLHF. The CDR3 DNA sequence: TGTGCCTGGAGTGGGGTGACAGGGGTTAATTCACCCCTCCACTTT.

This clone was recorded a few times. V usage is TRBV10-3 and J usage is TRBJ1-1; unclear D gene. The CDR3 runs 13 residues. Germline V lookup: CDR1 ENHRY, CDR2 SYGVKD. With 6 bases removed from V and 1 base from J, the gap between germline ends came to 9 bases. The CDR3 protein is CAISLQENTEAFF. In DNA, the CDR3 is TGTGCCATCAGCCTGCAGGAGAACACTGAAGCTTTCTTT.

The chain links TRBV2 to TRBJ1-2; D remains unclear. The ends were cut back, 3 bases at V and 0 bases at J, with 2 bases in the middle. Germline V lookup: CDR1 SNHLY, CDR2 FYNNEI. This CDR3 is built from 12 residues. The CDR3 DNA reads TGTGCCAGCAGTGACTCTAACTATGGCTACACCTTC. Residues: CASSDSNYGYTF.

The chain combines TRBV2 with TRBJ1-1; D not certain. CDR3 length equals 13 residues. V lost 8 bases and J 1 base, leaving 11 bases between the germline ends. Germline CDR1 SNHLY, CDR2 FYNNEI. The CDR3 DNA reads TGTGCCAGCCTACGCACCGGGAACACTGAAGCTTTCTTT. This encodes CASLRTGNTEAFF.

The chain carries TRBV11-3 and TRBJ2-7; possibly TRBD2 for D (5 bases). The CDR3 consists of 13 residues. Deletions cut 2 bases from V and 3 bases from J, with 8 bases between. From germline, CDR1 is SGHNT and CDR2 YENEEA. The CDR3 DNA is TGTGCCAGCAGCTTAATGAGCGGCTACGAGCAGTACTTC. It translates to CASSLMSGYEQYF.

V usage is TRBV5-1 and J usage is TRBJ1-1; 8 bases agree with TRBD1. Trimming at V came to 2 bases and at J to 3 bases, leaving 3 bases not matched to a gene. Germline V gives CDR1 SGHRS, CDR2 YFSETQ. The CDR3 has 14 residues. For the CDR3, the DNA is TGCGCCAGCAGCTTACTGACAGGGGACACTGAAGCTTTCTTT. As protein: CASSLLTGDTEAFF.

The rearrangement joins TRBV6-1 to TRBJ1-4, with D uncertain. The germline V and J ends were trimmed by 0 bases and 4 bases, with 9 bases remaining between them. Germline lookup yields CDR1 MNHNS and CDR2 SASEGT. The length of the CDR3 is 15 residues. CDR3 sequence reads: CASSEAWLLNEKLFF. The CDR3 DNA follows: TGTGCCAGCAGTGAAGCGTGGCTGCTTAATGAAAAACTGTTTTTT.

This chain links TRBV30 with TRBJ1-5; 8 nucleotides agree with TRBD1. J lost 5 bases, V lost 3 bases, and 6 bases had no gene match. Germline V gene data show CDR1 as GTSNPN and CDR2 as SVGIG (reference sequence). This CDR3 has 14 residues. CDR3 region: CAWSPQGAYQPQHF. The CDR3 DNA reads as TGTGCCTGGAGCCCGCAGGGGGCTTATCAGCCCCAGCATTTT.

The chain has TRBV10-3 and TRBJ2-7, with 7 bases matching TRBD2. Germline-derived CDR1 and CDR2 are ENHRY and SYGVKD. This CDR3 has 14 amino acids. V lost 6 bases and J lost 2; bases outside the gene matches: 7. CDR3 bases: TGTGCCATCAGCCAGGGAGGGCTTACCTACGAGCAGTACGTC. This translates into CAISQGGLTYEQYV.

The gene calls are TRBV12-5 and TRBJ2-7, with TRBD2 matching 7 bases. This CDR3 comprises 15 residues. Germline V CDR1 and CDR2: LGHNT, FRNRAP. The V gene end was trimmed by 5 bases and the J gene end by 0 bases; junction bases not matched to a gene: 7. The CDR3 DNA follows: TGTGCTAGTGGTCCCTGCGGGGGAGACTCCTACGAGCAGTACGTC. Protein: CASGPCGGDSYEQYV.

The chain links TRBV18 to TRBJ1-1; D gene unclear. The V gene's germline CDR1 is KGHSH and CDR2 LQKENI. The CDR3 consists of 14 residues. The V end lost 3 bases, the J end lost 3 bases, and 11 bases lay between the germline ends. CDR3: CASSPGLVHTEAFF. In DNA form, the CDR3 reads TGTGCCAGCTCACCTGGACTGGTGCACACTGAAGCTTTCTTT.

The chain carries TRBV6-5 and TRBJ2-7; the D gene is possibly TRBD1 (6 bases). This CDR3 spans 14 amino acids. CDR1 is MNHEY and CDR2 is SVGAGI in the germline V gene. V shed 8 bases and J shed 2 bases, with 16 bases lying between them. CDR3 in amino acids: CASPFDRSTYEQYF. CDR3 sequence (DNA): TGTGCCAGCCCTTTTGACAGGAGCACCTACGAGCAGTACTTC.

This chain uses TRBV2 with TRBJ1-5; D may be TRBD1 (5 bases). This CDR3 region has 14 residues. Germline V gene sequence: CDR1 SNHLY, CDR2 FYNNEI. V lost 1 base, J lost 3 bases, and 7 bases lay in between. CDR3 in amino acids: CASSEDRINQPQHF. CDR3 coding DNA: TGTGCCAGCAGTGAAGACAGGATCAATCAGCCCCAGCATTTT.

This clone was counted only a few times. The chain couples TRBV6-1 to TRBJ2-3; TRBD2 matches 12 bases. The CDR3 has 16 residues. The V and J ends lost 4 bases and 2 bases, in that order; junction bases with no gene match: 4. CDR1 is MNHNS and CDR2 is SASEGT in the germline V gene. CDR3 bases: TGTGCCAGCAGTGGAAGACTAGCGGGGGTCACAGATACGCAGTATTTT. Its protein product is CASSGRLAGVTDTQYF.

The chain recombines TRBV28 with TRBJ1-5; D possibly corresponds to TRBD1 (6 bases). The CDR3 covers 16 residues. Per germline, CDR1 MDHEN and CDR2 SYDVKM. The V gene lost 4 bases and the J gene lost 5 bases, with 18 bases spanning the gap. Here the CDR3 reads CASSYLPGGADQPQHF. The CDR3 DNA sequence: TGTGCCAGCAGTTATCTCCCCGGGGGGGCAGATCAGCCCCAGCATTTT.

This clone was found a few times. This sequence joins TRBV4-3 and TRBJ1-3; D remains unclear. Germline CDR1 LGHNA, CDR2 YSLEER. The CDR3 length is 13 residues. V lost 0 bases and J 4 bases, leaving 4 bases between the germline ends. CDR3 protein: CASSQERGNTIYF. The CDR3 DNA reads TGCGCCAGCAGCCAAGAACGGGGAAACACCATATATTTT.

The J gene is TRBJ2-2, the V gene TRBV29-1; 10 positions match TRBD1. J was trimmed by 6 bases and V by 6 bases; bases with no gene match: 10. The germline V gene has CDR1 SQVTM and CDR2 ANQGSEA. The CDR3 runs to 15 residues. CDR3 amino acids: CSVADRGRLAGELFF. The CDR3 coding sequence is TGCAGCGTAGCTGACAGGGGGCGGTTGGCCGGGGAGCTGTTTTTT.

This clone was counted once. The rearrangement uses TRBV2 and TRBJ1-6; unclear D gene. CDR1 SNHLY and CDR2 FYNNEI come from the germline V gene. CDR3 length: 15 amino acids. V was clipped by 6 bases and J by 0 bases, with 9 bases between them. The CDR3 reads CASRRDSSYNSPLHF. CDR3 in DNA: TGTGCCAGCAGGAGGGATTCCTCCTATAATTCACCCCTCCACTTT.

This chain joins TRBV5-1 and TRBJ2-5; possibly TRBD1 for D (5 bases). V lost 0 bases to trimming and J lost 5 bases, with 11 bases between them. The V gene's germline CDR1 is SGHRS and CDR2 YFSETQ. The CDR3 spans 14 residues. The CDR3 reads CASSLAGRSETQYF. In nucleotides, the CDR3 is TGCGCCAGCAGCTTGGCAGGGCGTAGTGAGACCCAGTACTTC. The complete variable domain, with remaining parts taken from reference TRBV5-1 and TRBJ2-5, reads KAGVTQTPRYLIKTRGQQVTLSCSPISGHRSVSWYQQTPGQGLQFLFEYFSETQRNKGNFPGRFSGRQFSNSRSEMNVSTLELGDSALYLCASSLAGRSETQYFGPGTRLLVL.

This sequence joins TRBV6-6 and TRBJ1-6; 8 bases are a match to TRBD1. CDR1 and CDR2 (germline): MNHNY, SVGAGI (reference sequence). After removal of 2 bases from V and 9 bases from J, the junction contained 3 bases not matched to a gene. This CDR3 spans 14 amino acids. The CDR3 protein is CASSYQGASSPLHF. DNA for the CDR3: TGTGCCAGCAGTTACCAGGGGGCAAGTTCACCCCTCCACTTT.

This clone was recorded a few times. The J gene is TRBJ2-3, the V gene TRBV5-1; D perhaps matches TRBD2 (6 bases). The CDR3 is made up of 15 amino acids. Trimming stripped 4 bases from V and 2 bases from J, with 14 bases between. The germline gives CDR1 SGHRS, CDR2 YFSETQ. For the CDR3, the DNA is TGCGCCAGCAGCCCGGGGGAGGTCTCCACAGATACGCAGTATTTT. It yields the protein CASSPGEVSTDTQYF.

V usage is TRBV30 and J usage is TRBJ2-7, with 8 bases lining up with TRBD1. Germline V gives CDR1 GTSNPN, CDR2 SVGIG (reference sequence). CDR3 length: 14 amino acids. Trimming cost V 1 base and J 0 bases; bases outside gene matches: 2. CDR3 amino acids: CAWSAGQGSYEQYF. The CDR3 region has the DNA TGTGCCTGGAGTGCCGGACAGGGCTCCTACGAGCAGTACTTC.

This chain uses TRBV7-2 with TRBJ1-2; 7 bases fit TRBD1. V gave up 5 bases and J gave up 2 bases; unmatched junction bases: 8. The CDR3 is 15 amino acids. The germline CDR1 and CDR2 sequences are SGHTA and FQGNSA. In DNA, the CDR3 is TGTGCCAGCAGCGCCCGGGACAGCTTAAACTATGGCTACACCTTC. Protein product: CASSARDSLNYGYTF.

The chain uses TRBV30 and TRBJ2-5, with D uncertain. The germline CDR1 and CDR2 sequences are GTSNPN and SVGIG (reference sequence). CDR3 length: 12 amino acids. V was trimmed by 5 bases and J by 0 bases, leaving 7 bases between them. The CDR3 reads CAWGNNQETQYF. The CDR3 DNA reads as TGTGCCTGGGGCAATAACCAAGAGACCCAGTACTTC. The whole variable domain, filled in from reference TRBV30 and TRBJ2-5, reads SQTIHQWPATLVQPVGSPLSLECTVEGTSNPNLYWYRQAAGRGLQLLFYSVGIGQISSEVPQNLSASRPQDRQFILSSKKLLLSDSGFYLCAWGNNQETQYFGPGTRLLVL.